These 10 T cell receptor beta chains were sequenced from one sample in a study of regulatory T cells in long-lasting Graves disease. Time point indicated: persistent/refractory GD, antithyroid drugs over 5 years with positive TRAb. The TCR library was made from RNA extracted from PBMCs. CDR3 regions were amplified by Arm-PCR using iRepertoire HTBI primers to build TCR beta libraries. TCRdb re-called the multiplex PCR reads through MiXCR, storing one row per CDR3 protein. The profile shows 600,000 to 850,000 distinct CDR3 sequences, 25% to 35% of them singletons. Specimen: peripheral blood mononuclear cells (PBMCs), collected when the disease was refractory, from a patient treated with antithyroid drugs. The origin of the receptors is a female donor with Graves disease.

This clonotype was detected many times. The chain has TRBV5-4 and TRBJ2-7; D possibly corresponds to TRBD1 (5 bases). Trimming removed 0 bases at V and 0 bases at J, with 7 bases between. The CDR3 loop spans 14 amino acids. Germline V gives CDR1 SGHNT, CDR2 YYREEE (reference sequence). Here the CDR3 DNA reads TGTGCCAGCAGCTTGGACAGGTCCTCCTACGAGCAGTACTTC. It is translated as CASSLDRSSYEQYF.

This clonotype occurred a few times. V is TRBV6-1 and J is TRBJ1-5; TRBD1 matches at 7 bases. This CDR3 contains 14 residues. With 6 bases clipped from V and 6 bases from J, the junction kept 8 bases outside the gene matches. Germline assignment: CDR1 MNHNS and CDR2 SASEGT. CDR3 sequence: CASSSIRGPQPQHF. The CDR3 DNA sequence: TGTGCCAGCAGCTCGATAAGGGGGCCTCAGCCCCAGCATTTT.

This clonotype was seen more than once but under ten times. The rearrangement links TRBV20-1 to TRBJ1-1; D is unclear. The CDR3 runs 15 residues. Germline V gene data show CDR1 as DFQATT and CDR2 as SNEGSKA (reference sequence). The V end lost 0 bases, the J end lost 3 bases, and 14 bases lay between the germline ends. CDR3 protein: CSARDSPAGYTEAFF. The DNA for the CDR3 is TGCAGTGCTAGAGATTCCCCTGCAGGCTACACTGAAGCTTTCTTT.

This clonotype occurred many times. The chain carries TRBV6-5 and TRBJ2-7, with 8 bases fitting TRBD1. The V gene end was trimmed by 0 bases and the J gene end by 2 bases; junction bases not matched to a gene: 3. Germline CDR1 reads MNHEY; CDR2 reads SVGAGI. This CDR3 is 15 amino acids long. The CDR3 reads CASSYSGTGTYEQYF. CDR3 DNA sequence: TGTGCCAGCAGTTACTCCGGGACAGGAACCTACGAGCAGTACTTC.

This clonotype has just a few counts. The chain carries TRBV5-1 and TRBJ2-3; TRBD2 aligns across 7 bases. Unmatched junction bases numbered 13, after V lost 4 bases and J lost 5 bases. Germline CDR1 and CDR2: SGHRS and YFSETQ. The CDR3 loop spans 16 amino acids. CDR3: CASSLQGGPLGDTQYF. Here the CDR3 DNA reads TGCGCCAGCAGCCTTCAGGGAGGGCCTTTGGGAGATACGCAGTATTTT.

This clonotype is a singleton in its sample. CDR3 sequence reads: CASSPSVGESNQPQHF. The DNA of the CDR3 is TGTGCCAGCAGCCCCTCGGTGGGGGAAAGCAATCAGCCCCAGCATTTT. V gene TRBV4-2 combines with J gene TRBJ1-5; perhaps TRBD1 as D (5 bases). The V gene's germline CDR1 is LGHNA and CDR2 YNFKEQ. V lost 4 bases and J lost 1, with 14 bases in between. This CDR3 contains 16 residues.

The V call is TRBV2, the J call TRBJ2-3, with 11 bases fitting TRBD2. With 3 bases clipped from V and 6 bases from J, the junction kept 23 bases outside the gene matches. Germline V lookup: CDR1 SNHLY, CDR2 FYNNEI. This CDR3 is built from 21 residues. CDR3 in amino acids: CASSDDSGLAGGTVERDTQYF. DNA for the CDR3: TGTGCCAGCAGTGACGACAGCGGCCTAGCGGGAGGTACCGTGGAAAGGGATACGCAGTATTTT.

This clonotype was counted many times. The rearrangement uses TRBV28 and TRBJ1-2; the D gene is possibly TRBD1 (5 bases). V shed 3 bases and J shed 4 bases, with 9 bases lying between them. The CDR3 is 13 residues long. Germline lookup yields CDR1 MDHEN and CDR2 SYDVKM. The chain's CDR3 is CASSFRTSYGYTF. The CDR3 region has the DNA TGTGCCAGCAGTTTCCGGACAAGCTATGGCTACACCTTC.

The CDR3 protein is CASSSGSGNEQFF. The CDR3 nucleotides are TGTGCCAGCAGTAGCGGGAGCGGCAATGAGCAGTTCTTC. This chain joins TRBV28 and TRBJ2-1; 8 bases line up with TRBD2. The germline gives CDR1 MDHEN, CDR2 SYDVKM. The CDR3 is made up of 13 amino acids. Germline trimming cut 5 bases from V and 6 bases from J; bases unmatched to any gene: 3.

The chain employs TRBV3-1 and TRBJ1-1, with D perhaps TRBD1 (5 bases). The CDR3 runs to 14 residues. Germline CDR1 LGHDT, CDR2 YNNKEL (reference sequence). V gave up 7 bases and J gave up 1 base, with 13 bases separating them. CDR3 sequence: CASKWGYSNTEAFF. CDR3 nucleotides: TGTGCCAGCAAATGGGGGTACTCGAACACTGAAGCTTTCTTT.